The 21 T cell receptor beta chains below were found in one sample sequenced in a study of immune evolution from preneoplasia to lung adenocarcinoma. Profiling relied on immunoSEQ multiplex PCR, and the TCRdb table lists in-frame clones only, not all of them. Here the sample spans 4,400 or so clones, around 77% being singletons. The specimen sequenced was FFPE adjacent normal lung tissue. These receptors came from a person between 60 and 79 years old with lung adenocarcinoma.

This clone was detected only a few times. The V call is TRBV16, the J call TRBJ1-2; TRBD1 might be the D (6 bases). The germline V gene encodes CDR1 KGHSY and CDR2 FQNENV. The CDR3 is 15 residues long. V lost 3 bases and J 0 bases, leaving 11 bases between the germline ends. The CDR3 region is CASSHYRETNYGYTF. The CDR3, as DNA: TGTGCCAGCAGCCATTACAGGGAAACTAACTATGGCTACACCTTC.

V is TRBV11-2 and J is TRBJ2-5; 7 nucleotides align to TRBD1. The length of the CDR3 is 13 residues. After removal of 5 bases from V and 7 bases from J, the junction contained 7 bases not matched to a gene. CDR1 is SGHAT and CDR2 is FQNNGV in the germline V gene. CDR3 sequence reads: CASSQGQIGTQYF. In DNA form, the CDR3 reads TGTGCCAGCAGCCAGGGACAGATAGGGACCCAGTACTTC.

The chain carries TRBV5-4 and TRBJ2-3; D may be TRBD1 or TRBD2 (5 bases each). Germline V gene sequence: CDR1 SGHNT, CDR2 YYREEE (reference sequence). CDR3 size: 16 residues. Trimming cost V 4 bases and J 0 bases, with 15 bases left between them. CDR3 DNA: TGTGCCAGCAGCCCTGAGTGGTGGGGGAGCACAGATACGCAGTATTTT. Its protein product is CASSPEWWGSTDTQYF.

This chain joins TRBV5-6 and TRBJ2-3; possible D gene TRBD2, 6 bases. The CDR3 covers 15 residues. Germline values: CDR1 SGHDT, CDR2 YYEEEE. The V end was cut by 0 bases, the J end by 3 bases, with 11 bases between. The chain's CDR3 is CASSLEQAGTDTQYF. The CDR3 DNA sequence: TGTGCCAGCAGCTTGGAGCAGGCGGGGACAGATACGCAGTATTTT.

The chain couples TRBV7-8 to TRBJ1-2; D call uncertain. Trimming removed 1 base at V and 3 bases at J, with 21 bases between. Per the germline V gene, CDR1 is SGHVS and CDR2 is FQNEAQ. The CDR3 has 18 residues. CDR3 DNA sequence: TGTGCCAGCAGCTTAGTGGTAGGGAGAACCCAACGGTACTATGGCTACACCTTC. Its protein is CASSLVVGRTQRYYGYTF.

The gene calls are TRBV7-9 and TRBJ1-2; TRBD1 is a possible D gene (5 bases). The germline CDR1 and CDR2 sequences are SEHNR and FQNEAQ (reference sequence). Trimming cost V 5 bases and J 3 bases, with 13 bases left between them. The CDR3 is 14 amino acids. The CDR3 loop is CASSVGGGHYGYTF. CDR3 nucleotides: TGTGCCAGCAGCGTGGGGGGGGGTCACTATGGCTACACCTTC.

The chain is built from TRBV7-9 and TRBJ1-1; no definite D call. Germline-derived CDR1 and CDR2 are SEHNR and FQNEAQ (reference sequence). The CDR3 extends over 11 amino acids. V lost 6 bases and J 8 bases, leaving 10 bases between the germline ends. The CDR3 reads CASRFAAEAFF. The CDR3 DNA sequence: TGTGCCAGCAGGTTTGCCGCGGAAGCTTTCTTT.

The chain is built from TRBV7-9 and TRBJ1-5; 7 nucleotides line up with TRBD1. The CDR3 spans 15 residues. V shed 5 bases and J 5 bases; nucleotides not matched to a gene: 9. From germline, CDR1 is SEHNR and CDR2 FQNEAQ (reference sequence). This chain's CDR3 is CASSLGQDRDQPQHF. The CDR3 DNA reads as TGTGCCAGCAGCCTTGGACAGGACAGAGATCAGCCCCAGCATTTT. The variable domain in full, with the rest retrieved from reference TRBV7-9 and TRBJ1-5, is DTGVSQNPRHKITKRGQNVTFRCDPISEHNRLYWYRQTLGQGPEFLTYFQNEAQLEKSRLLSDRFSAERPKGSFSTLEIQRTEQGDSAMYLCASSLGQDRDQPQHFGDGTRLSIL.

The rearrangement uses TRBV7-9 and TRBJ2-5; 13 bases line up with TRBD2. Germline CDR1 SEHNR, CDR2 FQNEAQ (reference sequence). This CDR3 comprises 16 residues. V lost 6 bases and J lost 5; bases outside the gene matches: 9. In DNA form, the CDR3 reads TGTGCCAGCAGGCAAACTAGCGGGGGGGCCCTTGAGACCCAGTACTTC. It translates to CASRQTSGGALETQYF.

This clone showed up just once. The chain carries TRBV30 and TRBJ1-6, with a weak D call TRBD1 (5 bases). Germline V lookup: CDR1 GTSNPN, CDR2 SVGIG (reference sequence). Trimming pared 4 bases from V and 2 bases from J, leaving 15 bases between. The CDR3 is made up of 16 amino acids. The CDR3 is CAWMGDGGAYNSPLHF. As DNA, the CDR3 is TGTGCCTGGATGGGGGACGGGGGAGCCTATAATTCACCCCTCCACTTT.

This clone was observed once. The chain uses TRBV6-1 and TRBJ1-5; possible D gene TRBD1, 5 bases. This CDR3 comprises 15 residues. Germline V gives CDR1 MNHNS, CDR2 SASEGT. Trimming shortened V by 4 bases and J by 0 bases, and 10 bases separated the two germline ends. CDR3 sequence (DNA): TGTGCCAGCAGTGTAGACAGAAATAGCAATCAGCCCCAGCATTTT. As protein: CASSVDRNSNQPQHF.

CDR3 nucleotide sequence: TGTGCCAGCAGCGTGAACCTAATGGGCACTGAAGCTTTCTTT. Translation: CASSVNLMGTEAFF. The chain couples TRBV9 to TRBJ1-1; D is ambiguous. The CDR3 sequence is 14 residues long. Germline CDR1 SGDLS, CDR2 YYNGEE. V lost 2 bases, J lost 4 bases, and 12 bases lay in between.

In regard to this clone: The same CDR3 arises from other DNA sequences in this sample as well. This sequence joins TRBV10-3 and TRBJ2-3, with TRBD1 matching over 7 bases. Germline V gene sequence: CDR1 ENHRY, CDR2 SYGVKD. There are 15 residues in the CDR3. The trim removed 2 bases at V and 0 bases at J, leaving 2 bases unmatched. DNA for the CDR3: TGTGCCATCAGTGAGCCACAGGGGAGCACAGATACGCAGTATTTT. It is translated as CAISEPQGSTDTQYF.

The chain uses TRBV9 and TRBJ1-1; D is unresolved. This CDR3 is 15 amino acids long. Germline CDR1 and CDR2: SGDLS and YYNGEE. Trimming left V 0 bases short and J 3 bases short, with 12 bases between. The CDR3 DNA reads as TGTGCCAGCAGCGTAGCCCTAGGGCAGGACACTGAAGCTTTCTTT. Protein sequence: CASSVALGQDTEAFF.

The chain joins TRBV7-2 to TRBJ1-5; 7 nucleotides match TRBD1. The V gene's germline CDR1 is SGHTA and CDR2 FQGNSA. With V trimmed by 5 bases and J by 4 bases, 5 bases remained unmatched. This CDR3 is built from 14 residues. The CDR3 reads CASSQTGRNQPQHF. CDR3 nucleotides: TGTGCCAGCAGCCAGACAGGGCGGAATCAGCCCCAGCATTTT.

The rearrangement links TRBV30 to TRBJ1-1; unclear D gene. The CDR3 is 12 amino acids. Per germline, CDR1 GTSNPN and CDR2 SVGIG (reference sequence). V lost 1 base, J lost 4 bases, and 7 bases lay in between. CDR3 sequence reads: CAWSGITTEAFF. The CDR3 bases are TGTGCCTGGAGTGGGATCACCACTGAAGCTTTCTTT.

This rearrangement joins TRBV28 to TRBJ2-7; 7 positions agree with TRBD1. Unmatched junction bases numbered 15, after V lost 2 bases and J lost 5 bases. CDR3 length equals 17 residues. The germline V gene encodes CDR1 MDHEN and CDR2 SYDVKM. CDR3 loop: CASSLEMARPTGDEQYF. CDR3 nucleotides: TGTGCCAGCAGTTTAGAAATGGCCAGACCCACAGGGGACGAGCAGTACTTC.

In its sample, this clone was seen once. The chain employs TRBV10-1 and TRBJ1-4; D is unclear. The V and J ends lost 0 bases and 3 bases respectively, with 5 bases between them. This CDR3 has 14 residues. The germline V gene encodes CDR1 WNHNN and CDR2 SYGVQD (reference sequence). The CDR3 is CASSESTANEKLFF. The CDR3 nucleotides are TGCGCCAGCAGTGAGTCTACAGCTAATGAAAAACTGTTTTTT.

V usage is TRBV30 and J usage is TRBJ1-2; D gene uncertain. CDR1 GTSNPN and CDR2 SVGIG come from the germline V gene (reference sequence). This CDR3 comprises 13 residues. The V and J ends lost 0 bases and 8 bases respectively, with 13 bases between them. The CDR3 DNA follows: TGTGCCTGGAGTGTTGGGCAGATGAGGGGCTACACCTTC. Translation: CAWSVGQMRGYTF.

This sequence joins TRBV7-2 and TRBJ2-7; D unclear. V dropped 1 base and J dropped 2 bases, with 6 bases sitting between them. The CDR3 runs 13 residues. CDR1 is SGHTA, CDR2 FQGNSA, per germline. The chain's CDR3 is CASSLERTYEQYF. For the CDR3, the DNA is TGTGCCAGCAGCTTAGAACGGACCTACGAGCAGTACTTC.

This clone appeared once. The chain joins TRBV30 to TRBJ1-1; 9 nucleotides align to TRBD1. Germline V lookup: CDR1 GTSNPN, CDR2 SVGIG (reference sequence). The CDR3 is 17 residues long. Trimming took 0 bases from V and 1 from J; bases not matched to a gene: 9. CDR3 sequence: CAWSVGWDRDKNTEAFF. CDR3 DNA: TGTGCCTGGAGTGTAGGTTGGGACAGGGATAAGAACACTGAAGCTTTCTTT.